This is a list of T cell receptor beta chains from one sample in a study of T-cell reconstitution after alpha-beta-depleted transplantation in children. From the PCR reads, TCRdb called clonotypes with MiXCR, one entry per CDR3 protein. The repertoire includes a few hundred thousand distinct CDR3 sequences, about 9.6% of them detected once, and 5% to 6% sits in the top ten. The sample here was PBMCs from the stem cell graft donor, taken from the stem cell graft. Source of these receptors: a human donor who donated a stem cell graft to a child with SCID. Each CDR3 is given with its conserved first and last residue. The D gene is left open where the match is weak. Clone size is stated in some rows and not others, as once, few, many or a class when expanded.

j_call: TRBJ1-6; clone_size: many; d_call: TRBD1; v_call: TRBV7-2; cdr3_nt: TGTGCCAGCAGCTTCATCGGACAGGGTGATAATTCACCCCTCCACTTT; cdr3_aa: CASSFIGQGDNSPLHF
j_call: TRBJ1-5; clone_size: many; d_call: NA; v_call: TRBV9; cdr3_nt: TGTGCCAGCAGCGCGGACGGTTATCAGCCCCAGCATTTT; cdr3_aa: CASSADGYQPQHF
j_call: TRBJ1-5; clone_size: many; d_call: NA; v_call: TRBV20-1; cdr3_nt: TGCAGTGCTACGCCTACGACGGGGACAATAGCTGGCAATCAGCCCCAGCATTTT; cdr3_aa: CSATPTTGTIAGNQPQHF
j_call: TRBJ1-5; clone_size: many; d_call: NA; v_call: TRBV5-1; cdr3_nt: TGCGCCAGCAGCCCGGCAGGAGATCAGCCCCAGCATTTT; cdr3_aa: CASSPAGDQPQHF
j_call: TRBJ2-7; clone_size: once; d_call: TRBD2; v_call: TRBV14; cdr3_nt: TGTGCCAGCAGCCAAGAATCGGCTATGGGACTAGCGTTTTTC; cdr3_aa: CASSQESAMGLAFF
j_call: TRBJ1-5; clone_size: NA; d_call: TRBD1; v_call: TRBV7-2; cdr3_nt: TGTGCCAGCAGCTTCCACGGGGACAGGGCTAATCAGCCCCAGCATTTT; cdr3_aa: CASSFHGDRANQPQHF
j_call: TRBJ2-3; clone_size: many; d_call: NA; v_call: TRBV28; cdr3_nt: TGTGCCAGCAGTACACTAGGGACACAATCCACAGATACGCAGTATTTT; cdr3_aa: CASSTLGTQSTDTQYF
j_call: TRBJ2-3; clone_size: NA; d_call: NA; v_call: TRBV4-1; cdr3_nt: TGCGCCAGCAGCCTCAGACCCCAACGGGCAGATACGCAGTATTTT; cdr3_aa: CASSLRPQRADTQYF
j_call: TRBJ1-5; clone_size: NA; d_call: NA; v_call: TRBV12-3/TRBV12-4; cdr3_nt: TGTGCCAGCAGTTTGAAGGGGGATCAGCCCCAGCATTTT; cdr3_aa: CASSLKGDQPQHF
j_call: TRBJ1-2; clone_size: many; d_call: NA; v_call: TRBV5-1; cdr3_nt: TGCGCCAGCAGCTATGGGAAAGATTATGGCTACACCTTC; cdr3_aa: CASSYGKDYGYTF
j_call: TRBJ2-3; clone_size: many; d_call: NA; v_call: TRBV12-3/TRBV12-4; cdr3_nt: TGTGCCAGCAGTTTAAGGGTTCCGGGGGATACGCAGTATTTT; cdr3_aa: CASSLRVPGDTQYF
j_call: TRBJ2-3; clone_size: many; d_call: TRBD2; v_call: TRBV20-1; cdr3_nt: TGCAGTGCTTTTGACCTAGCGGGGAGGACAGATACGCAGTATTTT; cdr3_aa: CSAFDLAGRTDTQYF
j_call: TRBJ2-1; clone_size: many; d_call: TRBD2; v_call: TRBV6-2/TRBV6-3; cdr3_nt: TGTGCCAGCAGTTACTCGCGTACTAGCGGGCAATCCAATGAGCAGTTCTTC; cdr3_aa: CASSYSRTSGQSNEQFF
j_call: TRBJ1-4; clone_size: many; d_call: NA; v_call: TRBV12-3/TRBV12-4; cdr3_nt: TGTGCCAGCAGGGGCACTAATGAAAAACTGTTTTTT; cdr3_aa: CASRGTNEKLFF
j_call: TRBJ2-7; clone_size: many; d_call: NA; v_call: TRBV7-2; cdr3_nt: TGTGCCAGCAGCTTACAGGCCGCGGGTTCCTACGAGCAGTACTTC; cdr3_aa: CASSLQAAGSYEQYF
j_call: TRBJ2-7; clone_size: NA; d_call: TRBD2; v_call: TRBV7-8; cdr3_nt: TGTGCCAGCAGCCGACTAGCGGGGGCAACCTACGAGCAGTACTTC; cdr3_aa: CASSRLAGATYEQYF
j_call: TRBJ2-5; clone_size: many; d_call: TRBD2; v_call: TRBV4-1; cdr3_nt: TGCGCCAGCAGCCAAGAGCGACTAGCGGGGCCAGGGACCCAGTACTTC; cdr3_aa: CASSQERLAGPGTQYF
j_call: TRBJ2-2; clone_size: many; d_call: NA; v_call: TRBV5-1; cdr3_nt: TGCGCCAGCAGCTCCCGGGAGACCGGGGAGCTGTTTTTT; cdr3_aa: CASSSRETGELFF
j_call: TRBJ2-2; clone_size: many; d_call: NA; v_call: TRBV12-3/TRBV12-4; cdr3_nt: TGTGCCAGCAGTTTCGATTACACCGGGGAGCTGTTTTTT; cdr3_aa: CASSFDYTGELFF
j_call: TRBJ2-2; clone_size: many; d_call: NA; v_call: TRBV18; cdr3_nt: TGTGCCAGCTCACTCTTAGACGGGGGAAACACCGGGGAGCTGTTTTTT; cdr3_aa: CASSLLDGGNTGELFF
j_call: TRBJ2-3; clone_size: many; d_call: NA; v_call: TRBV12-3/TRBV12-4; cdr3_nt: TGTGCCAGCAGCCTTAGCCAGGGCCGCACAGATACGCAGTATTTT; cdr3_aa: CASSLSQGRTDTQYF
j_call: TRBJ2-1; clone_size: many; d_call: TRBD1; v_call: TRBV7-6; cdr3_nt: TGTGCCAGCAGCTTAGCGACACAGGGGGCCGCCTACAATGAGCAGTTCTTC; cdr3_aa: CASSLATQGAAYNEQFF